Listed below are T cell receptor beta chains from one sample, sequenced in a study of cytomegalovirus exposure and HLA in healthy donors. TCRdb's table, derived via immunoSEQ multiplex PCR, lists solely in-frame clones and lacks some. Here the sample spans about 150,000 clones, roughly 70% being singletons. Sequencing was carried out using PBMCs. The receptors come from a woman aged 40 to 49 in good health and CMV-seronegative. Each CDR3 is given with its conserved first and last residue. The D gene is left open where the match is weak. Some rows have no size entry. The others give once, few or many, or a class for an expanded clone.

D gene: TRBD2; V gene: TRBV18; clone size: .; J gene: TRBJ2-3; CDR3 DNA: TGTGCCAGCTCACCCTTCGCGGGGGGCACAGATACGCAGTATTTT; CDR3 protein: CASSPFAGGTDTQYF
D gene: TRBD1; V gene: TRBV18; clone size: .; J gene: TRBJ1-6; CDR3 DNA: TGTGCCAGCTCGGGCCCAGGGGGTTACGCCCTCCACTTT; CDR3 protein: CASSGPGGYALHF
D gene: TRBD1; V gene: TRBV6-4; clone size: few; J gene: TRBJ1-5; CDR3 DNA: TGTGCCAGCAGGGTTGACAGGGTGGATCAGCCCCAGCATTTT; CDR3 protein: CASRVDRVDQPQHF
D gene: TRBD1; V gene: TRBV7-8; clone size: .; J gene: TRBJ2-1; CDR3 DNA: TGTGCCAGCAGCTCATCTGTGGGCCGGGACAGGGTGGGGAATGAGCAGTTCTTC; CDR3 protein: CASSSSVGRDRVGNEQFF
D gene: .; V gene: TRBV29-1; clone size: .; J gene: TRBJ2-7; CDR3 DNA: TGCAGCGTTGGTCAGGGCAATTACGAGCAGTACTTC; CDR3 protein: CSVGQGNYEQYF
D gene: TRBD1; V gene: TRBV9; clone size: .; J gene: TRBJ2-2; CDR3 DNA: TGTGCCAGCAGCGTCCAGGGGGCAGAGCTGTTTTTT; CDR3 protein: CASSVQGAELFF
D gene: .; V gene: TRBV30; clone size: .; J gene: TRBJ2-5; CDR3 DNA: TGTGCCTGGACCAGCGGAGACGGAGAGACCCAGTACTTC; CDR3 protein: CAWTSGDGETQYF
D gene: TRBD1; V gene: TRBV7-9; clone size: .; J gene: TRBJ2-1; CDR3 DNA: TGTGCCAGCAGAGCGACAGGGGGCTCCTACAATGAGCAGTTCTTC; CDR3 protein: CASRATGGSYNEQFF
D gene: .; V gene: TRBV6-6; clone size: .; J gene: TRBJ1-6; CDR3 DNA: TGTGCCAGCAGTTCACAGGGACCTTCTTCACCCCTCCACTTT; CDR3 protein: CASSSQGPSSPLHF
D gene: .; V gene: TRBV7-8; clone size: .; J gene: TRBJ2-5; CDR3 DNA: TGTGCCAGCAGTATAGCCCGTGGACAGACCCAAGAGACCCAGTACTTC; CDR3 protein: CASSIARGQTQETQYF
D gene: .; V gene: TRBV5-1; clone size: .; J gene: TRBJ2-1; CDR3 DNA: TGCGCCAGCAGCCTTAGCTCCTACAATGAGCAGTTCTTC; CDR3 protein: CASSLSSYNEQFF
D gene: TRBD1; V gene: TRBV6-5; clone size: .; J gene: TRBJ1-5; CDR3 DNA: TGTGCCAGCAGTGTGGCAGGGGGACGCAATCAGCCCCAGCATTTT; CDR3 protein: CASSVAGGRNQPQHF
D gene: .; V gene: TRBV19; clone size: .; J gene: TRBJ1-4; CDR3 DNA: TGTGCCAGTAGTATAGTCCGACAACGCTACTCAACTAATGAAAAACTGTTTTTT; CDR3 protein: CASSIVRQRYSTNEKLFF
D gene: TRBD2; V gene: TRBV5-6; clone size: few; J gene: TRBJ2-7; CDR3 DNA: TGTGCCAGCAACCAGGCGGGAGGCTACGAGCAGTACTTC; CDR3 protein: CASNQAGGYEQYF
D gene: TRBD1; V gene: TRBV29-1; clone size: .; J gene: TRBJ1-2; CDR3 DNA: TGCAGCGTTAGGACAGGAGCTATGGCTACGGGCTACACCTTC; CDR3 protein: CSVRTGAMATGYTF
D gene: .; V gene: TRBV6-6; clone size: .; J gene: TRBJ2-7; CDR3 DNA: TGTGCCAGCAGGACTACAGGGTACGAGCAGTACTTC; CDR3 protein: CASRTTGYEQYF
D gene: .; V gene: TRBV5-1; clone size: .; J gene: TRBJ2-5; CDR3 DNA: TGCGCCAGCAGCTTGGGGGGCTCCCTCCCCCAAGAGACCCAGTACTTC; CDR3 protein: CASSLGGSLPQETQYF